These T cell receptor beta chains were read from a single sample in a study of T cell clones after liver transplantation. The repertoire was sequenced with immunoSEQ multiplex PCR; TCRdb's copy has only in-frame clones and lacks some. Among tens of thousands of clones listed, around 92% were seen once. The specimen was CD4+ T cells from blood, collected roughly 26 months after liver transplant. The receptors were gathered from a human patient who received a liver transplant. The T cells may come from the graft donor. CDR3s include the opening cysteine and the closing phenylalanine or tryptophan. A D gene is named only where the DNA matches it firmly. A clone size is listed for some rows: how often the clone was seen (once, few, many), or a class if it is expanded.

DNA	CDR3	size	D	length	V	J
TGTGCCAGCAGCTCCGGGACAGGGCCCTACGAGCAGTACTTC	CASSSGTGPYEQYF	once	TRBD1	14	TRBV7-6	TRBJ2-7
TGTGCCAGCAGGTCGACAGGGGGAGAGACCCAGTACTTC	CASRSTGGETQYF	.	TRBD1	13	TRBV2	TRBJ2-5
TGCGCCAGCAGTCAATCCCCCGGGGGGAGGCAGCCCCAGCATTTT	CASSQSPGGRQPQHF	.	.	15	TRBV23-1	TRBJ1-5
TGTGCCAGCAGCCAAGTGGTCAGGGGAAATGGCTACACCTTC	CASSQVVRGNGYTF	many	.	14	TRBV14	TRBJ1-2
TGCGCCAGCAGCTTGGGTGGTCCCGGGACAGGACGACACTACGAGCAGTACTTC	CASSLGGPGTGRHYEQYF	.	TRBD1	18	TRBV5-1	TRBJ2-7
TGTGCCAGCGCCCTAGGGACAGCTCAAAACACCATATATTTT	CASALGTAQNTIYF	.	TRBD1	14	TRBV2	TRBJ1-3
TGTGCCAGCAGCGTGGGACAAGAGACCCAGTACTTC	CASSVGQETQYF	.	.	12	TRBV2	TRBJ2-5
TGTGCCAGCAGTGAGGGGGTTAATGAGCAGTTCTTC	CASSEGVNEQFF	.	.	12	TRBV6-1	TRBJ2-1
TGTGCCAGCAGTCTAGCGGGAAAATCAAATGAGCAGTTCTTC	CASSLAGKSNEQFF	.	TRBD2	14	TRBV28	TRBJ2-1
TGTGCCAGCAGCGGGACGCAGGAATTGGGGCAGTACTTC	CASSGTQELGQYF	.	.	13	TRBV2	TRBJ2-7
TGCGCCAGCAGCTTGGATGGGACGCCCGGAAGCACAGATACGCAGTATTTT	CASSLDGTPGSTDTQYF	.	.	17	TRBV5-1	TRBJ2-3
TGTGCCAGCAGTCCCGACAGGGTCAATCAGCCCCAGCATTTT	CASSPDRVNQPQHF	.	TRBD1	14	TRBV6-1	TRBJ1-5
TGTGCCAGCAGTGTACAGGGCATGAACACTGAAGCTTTCTTT	CASSVQGMNTEAFF	.	.	14	TRBV2	TRBJ1-1
TGTGCCAGTAGTCGTCAGGGGTACACTGAAGCTTTCTTT	CASSRQGYTEAFF	.	.	13	TRBV19	TRBJ1-1
TGTGCCAGCAGTAGGGGAGGGTCCGCCTACGAGCAGTACTTC	CASSRGGSAYEQYF	.	TRBD2	14	TRBV6-1	TRBJ2-7
TGTGCCAGCACCCTTCTCGGGGCAAACACTGAAGCTTTCTTT	CASTLLGANTEAFF	.	.	14	TRBV7-9	TRBJ1-1